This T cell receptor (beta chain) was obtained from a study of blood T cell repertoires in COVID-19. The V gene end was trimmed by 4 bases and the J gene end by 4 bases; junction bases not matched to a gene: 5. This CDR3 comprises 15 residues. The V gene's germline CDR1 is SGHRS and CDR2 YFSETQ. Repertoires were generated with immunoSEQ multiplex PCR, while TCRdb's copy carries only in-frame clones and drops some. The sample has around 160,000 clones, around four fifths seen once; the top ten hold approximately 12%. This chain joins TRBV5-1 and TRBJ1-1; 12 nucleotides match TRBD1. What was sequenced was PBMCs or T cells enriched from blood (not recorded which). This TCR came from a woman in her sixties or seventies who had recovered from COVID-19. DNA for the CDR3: TGCGCCAGCAGCCAGGGGACAGGGGGCCGCACTGAAGCTTTCTTT. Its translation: CASSQGTGGRTEAFF.